The clone carrying this TCR beta chain was counted a few times. Its antigen remains unknown. This CDR3 region has 16 residues. Germline values: CDR1 SGHRS, CDR2 YFSETQ. V lost 2 bases to trimming and J lost 4 bases; unmatched junction nucleotides: 11. The data were taken from a study of spatial heterogeneity in lung cancer. Study-wide points: Follow-up blood showed ubiquitous expanded tumor TCRs less than blood at resection did.

Individually, TCR cDNA molecules were each labelled with a unique molecular identifier. A single record per CDR3 protein comes from TCRdb applying MiXCR to the 5' RACE reads. The sample contains tens of thousands of distinct CDR3 sequences, 10% to 15% of which appear only once. Time point of the sample: sample taken at primary tumor resection. Unsorted whole RNA samples from tumor, nontumor lung or frozen PBMC were sequenced. The donors comprised roughly 71 untreated early-stage non-small cell lung cancer patients. The specimen was PBMCs, collected at surgery. The chain uses TRBV5-1 and TRBJ2-7; TRBD1 matches 8 bases. The TCR sequence derives from a male donor with early-stage non-small cell lung cancer. The CDR3 DNA sequence: TGCGCCAGCAGCTTTGGCCCAGGGGGCGGCAGATACGAGCAGTACTTC. It translates to CASSFGPGGGRYEQYF.